The 12 T cell receptor beta chains below were found in one sample sequenced in a study of blood T cell repertoires in COVID-19. The repertoire was sequenced with immunoSEQ multiplex PCR; TCRdb's copy has only in-frame clones and lacks some. The profile shows approximately 190,000 clones, about 85% of them singletons. The sequenced sample consisted of peripheral blood. These receptors all stem from a human donor in a cohort sampled during active COVID-19.

The V and J genes are TRBV2 and TRBJ2-7; D is undetermined. This CDR3 has 12 amino acids. The germline gives CDR1 SNHLY, CDR2 FYNNEI. V gave up 8 bases and J gave up 1 base, with 9 bases separating them. For the CDR3, the DNA is TGTGCCAGCTACGCCAGATCCTACGAGCAGTACGTC. This encodes CASYARSYEQYV.

In this sample, this clone turned up a few times. The rearrangement joins TRBV7-2 to TRBJ2-5; D call uncertain. Germline loops: CDR1 SGHTA, CDR2 FQGNSA. The CDR3 runs 15 residues. Trimming removed 5 bases at V and 4 bases at J, with 17 bases between. CDR3 in amino acids: CASSPQAGPRETQYF. The CDR3 DNA sequence: TGTGCCAGCAGCCCGCAGGCAGGTCCCCGAGAGACCCAGTACTTC.

The rearrangement joins TRBV14 to TRBJ2-3, with D hard to call. Germline CDR1 reads SGHDN; CDR2 reads FVKESK. Deletions cut 3 bases from V and 0 bases from J, with 19 bases between. The length of the CDR3 is 18 residues. The CDR3 loop is CASSQEPPLQTSTDTQYF. CDR3 bases: TGTGCCAGCAGCCAGGAACCTCCTTTGCAGACTAGCACAGATACGCAGTATTTT.

This clone has a handful of counts. The chain couples TRBV2 to TRBJ1-2, with D perhaps TRBD1 (5 bases). This CDR3 contains 14 residues. Germline V gene lookup returns CDR1 SNHLY and CDR2 FYNNEI. Trimming cost V 5 bases and J 2 bases, with 12 bases left between them. Here the CDR3 reads CASSLQVTNYGYTF. The CDR3, as DNA: TGTGCCAGCAGTTTACAGGTCACCAACTATGGCTACACCTTC.

The chain links TRBV19 to TRBJ2-7, with 7 bases aligning to TRBD2. V was pared by 5 bases and J by 2 bases, with 6 bases of the junction left unmatched. Germline-derived CDR1 and CDR2 are LNHDA and SQIVND (reference sequence). This CDR3 comprises 14 residues. The CDR3 loop reads CASSEASGPYEQYF. The CDR3 DNA is TGTGCCAGTAGTGAAGCTAGCGGCCCCTACGAGCAGTACTTC.

The chain couples TRBV10-3 to TRBJ1-3, with D hard to call. The CDR3 spans 16 residues. V lost 0 bases and J 1 base, leaving 10 bases between the germline ends. The germline gives CDR1 ENHRY, CDR2 SYGVKD. Here the CDR3 DNA reads TGTGCCATCAGTGAGTCGACGGACTCGTCTGGAAACACCATATATTTT. Translation gives CAISESTDSSGNTIYF.

This chain connects TRBV19 to TRBJ1-1; 8 positions agree with TRBD1. The CDR3 is 13 residues long. The V and J ends lost 6 bases and 6 bases, in that order; junction bases with no gene match: 6. CDR1 and CDR2 from the germline V gene are LNHDA and SQIVND (reference sequence). The DNA for the CDR3 is TGTGCCAGTAGCCTACAGGGGGGATCTGAAGCTTTCTTT. Amino acids: CASSLQGGSEAFF. Full variable domain (remainder filled in from reference TRBV19 and TRBJ1-1): DGGITQSPKYLFRKEGQNVTLSCEQNLNHDAMYWYRQDPGQGLRLIYYSQIVNDFQKGDIAEGYSVSREKKESFPLTVTSAQKNPTAFYLCASSLQGGSEAFFGQGTRLTVV.

This chain connects TRBV7-9 to TRBJ1-2, with TRBD1 as a possible D gene (6 bases). The V end lost 1 base, the J end lost 3 bases, and 12 bases lay between the germline ends. The germline V gene encodes CDR1 SEHNR and CDR2 FQNEAQ (reference sequence). CDR3 length: 15 amino acids. The CDR3 protein is CASSLGGQGYYGYTF. CDR3 DNA sequence: TGTGCCAGCAGCTTAGGGGGGCAGGGGTACTATGGCTACACCTTC.

The genes are TRBV6-6 and TRBJ1-6; 8 nucleotides match TRBD1. The CDR3 extends over 17 amino acids. V was clipped by 5 bases and J by 8 bases; unmatched bases: 14. In germline, CDR1 is MNHNY, CDR2 SVGAGI (reference sequence). CDR3 DNA sequence: TGTGCCAGCAGTCGGGACAGGCCAGGGAGCGGCCATTCACCCCTCCACTTT. Its translation is CASSRDRPGSGHSPLHF.

This clone was recorded only once. CDR3 in amino acids: CASSPDDSSSGNTIYF. In nucleotides, the CDR3 is TGTGCCAGCTCACCCGACGACTCCAGCTCTGGAAACACCATATATTTT. The rearrangement uses TRBV18 and TRBJ1-3; no firm D call. With 3 bases removed from V and 0 bases from J, the gap between germline ends came to 12 bases. CDR1 is KGHSH and CDR2 is LQKENI in the germline V gene. The CDR3 runs to 16 residues.

This clone was recorded once. The genes are TRBV6-5 and TRBJ1-2, with 8 bases lining up with TRBD1. CDR1 MNHEY and CDR2 SVGAGI come from the germline V gene. Trimming at V came to 8 bases and at J to 5 bases, leaving 10 bases not matched to a gene. The length of the CDR3 is 14 residues. The CDR3 DNA reads as TGTGCCAGCGTCAGACAGGGGTTCTCTTATGGCTACACCTTC. The encoded protein is CASVRQGFSYGYTF.

The chain employs TRBV7-2 and TRBJ2-7; TRBD2 matches at 10 bases. Germline loops: CDR1 SGHTA, CDR2 FQGNSA. The trim removed 1 base at V and 11 bases at J, leaving 14 bases unmatched. This CDR3 has 16 residues. Here the CDR3 DNA reads TGTGCCAGCAGCTTAGGCGTCCACCCCCTAGCGGGAGAAGAGTACTTC. It encodes CASSLGVHPLAGEEYF.